This TCR beta chain comes out of a study of blood T cell repertoires in COVID-19. The protocol was immunoSEQ multiplex PCR, while the TCRdb copy is restricted to in-frame clones and leaves out a portion. There are about 210,000 clones in the sample; 88% occur only once, and approximately 2.5% lies in the top ten. V was pared by 5 bases and J by 2 bases, with 12 bases of the junction left unmatched. The CDR3 spans 17 residues. CDR1 MNHEY and CDR2 SMNVEV come from the germline V gene (reference sequence). This receptor was identified in a woman in her thirties or forties with acute COVID-19. The sequenced material came from PBMCs or T cells enriched from blood (not recorded which). The rearrangement joins TRBV27 to TRBJ1-3; the match to TRBD1 covers 7 bases. CDR3 sequence (DNA): TGTGCCAGCAGTCGAAGGGACAGCCGGATCGCTGGAAACACCATATATTTT. Its translation: CASSRRDSRIAGNTIYF.